This passage covers 3 T cell receptor beta chains from one sample sequenced in a study of blood T cell repertoires in COVID-19. TCRdb's table, derived via immunoSEQ multiplex PCR, lists solely in-frame clones and lacks some. This sample has 45,000 to 55,000 clones, with 80% to 85% found just once. The sample comprised peripheral blood. These receptors were taken from a man aged 50-59 years with acute or convalescent COVID-19.

The CDR3 nucleotides read TGTGCCAGCAGCTCCAGCCACGGGTACGAGCAGTACTTC. Its translation is CASSSSHGYEQYF. The chain joins TRBV7-2 to TRBJ2-7; D gene ambiguous. The CDR3 is 13 amino acids. Germline CDR1 SGHTA, CDR2 FQGNSA. V dropped 4 bases and J dropped 4 bases, with 11 bases sitting between them.

The chain has TRBV15 and TRBJ1-4; D perhaps matches TRBD1 (5 bases). Trimming removed 2 bases from V and 2 bases from J, with 15 bases in between. Germline V gene lookup returns CDR1 LNHNV and CDR2 YYDKDF (reference sequence). The CDR3 runs 17 residues. The CDR3 nucleotides read TGTGCCACCAGCAGATGGGGTAGGGGTAGCACTAATGAAAAACTGTTTTTT. The encoded protein is CATSRWGRGSTNEKLFF.

The V and J genes are TRBV19 and TRBJ2-3; 11 bases are shared with TRBD2. CDR1 and CDR2 (germline): LNHDA, SQIVND (reference sequence). The ends lost 0 bases at V and 7 bases at J; junction bases unmatched: 6. This CDR3 spans 16 amino acids. In nucleotides, the CDR3 is TGTGCCAGTAGTATAGATCTAGCGGGGGGAGGAAATACGCAGTATTTT. The encoded protein is CASSIDLAGGGNTQYF.